A single sample is the source of the 20 T cell receptor beta chains below, sequenced in a study of shared clonotypes between healthy human individuals. Profiling relied on immunoSEQ multiplex PCR, and the TCRdb table lists in-frame clones only, not all of them. Counted here are almost 750,000 clones, roughly two thirds occurring once; the ten biggest clones make up under 2%. Sequencing was done on a sample of memory CD4+ T cells sorted from blood. The subset here: CD45RA-negative fraction. Source of these receptors: a woman in her thirties in good health.

This chain uses TRBV23-1 with TRBJ1-2; unclear D gene. TRBV23-1 is recorded as an ORF, its role being uncertain. Trimming cost V 0 bases and J 2 bases, with 7 bases left between them. The CDR3 has 14 residues. This chain's CDR3 is CASSQSWWNYGYTF. The DNA of the CDR3 is TGCGCCAGCAGTCAATCGTGGTGGAACTATGGCTACACCTTC.

In the case of this clone: This specimen includes other DNA sequences encoding the same CDR3. This chain links TRBV29-1 with TRBJ2-7; D possibly uses TRBD1 or TRBD2 (5 bases each). The germline CDR1 and CDR2 sequences are SQVTM and ANQGSEA. Between the trimmed V and J ends, which lost 6 bases and 0 bases, there was a span of 12 bases. The CDR3 is made up of 13 amino acids. CDR3 loop: CSVSPGGSYEQYF. The CDR3 DNA reads TGCAGCGTCTCTCCTGGGGGCTCCTACGAGCAGTACTTC.

The CDR3: CASSPDREMGEQYF. The CDR3 DNA reads TGCGCCAGCAGCCCAGACAGGGAAATGGGCGAGCAGTACTTC. The gene calls are TRBV5-1 and TRBJ2-7; 7 bases are shared with TRBD1. Trimming cost V 4 bases and J 6 bases; bases outside gene matches: 10. Germline assignment: CDR1 SGHRS and CDR2 YFSETQ. CDR3 length: 14 amino acids.

The CDR3 region has the DNA TGTGCCAGCAGCTTTGACAGCTATGGCTACACCTTC. Protein product: CASSFDSYGYTF. The gene calls are TRBV5-4 and TRBJ1-2, with D possibly being TRBD1 (5 bases). Germline assignment: CDR1 SGHNT and CDR2 YYREEE (reference sequence). The CDR3 is 12 amino acids. V gave up 2 bases and J gave up 4 bases, with 6 bases separating them.

This clone has only a few counts. This chain links TRBV11-3 with TRBJ2-7; 7 bases match TRBD1. The CDR3 covers 14 residues. The V gene end was trimmed by 5 bases and the J gene end by 6 bases; junction bases not matched to a gene: 10. Germline CDR1 and CDR2: SGHNT and YENEEA. The DNA of the CDR3 is TGTGCCAGCAGCCTCCAACAGGGGATGGGCGAGCAGTACTTC. Amino acid sequence: CASSLQQGMGEQYF.

The gene calls are TRBV28 and TRBJ1-3; 9 bases match TRBD1. The CDR3 covers 15 residues. Germline-derived CDR1 and CDR2 are MDHEN and SYDVKM. V dropped 8 bases and J dropped 4; count of bases not matched to a gene: 9. The CDR3 here is CASSNRGLWGNTIYF. In nucleotides, the CDR3 is TGTGCCAGCTCGAACAGGGGGCTATGGGGAAACACCATATATTTT. Combining the CDR3 with reference TRBV28 and TRBJ1-3 gives the whole variable domain DVKVTQSSRYLVKRTGEKVFLECVQDMDHENMFWYRQDPGLGLRLIYFSYDVKMKEKGDIPEGYSVSREKKERFSLILESASTNQTSMYLCASSNRGLWGNTIYFGEGSWLTVV.

The chain couples TRBV5-1 to TRBJ1-3; D is unclear. Germline CDR1 and CDR2: SGHRS and YFSETQ. The CDR3 has 14 residues. V lost 0 bases and J 5 bases, leaving 9 bases between the germline ends. The CDR3 loop reads CASSLGPDRNTIYF. CDR3 bases: TGCGCCAGCAGCTTGGGGCCAGACCGAAACACCATATATTTT.

The chain is built from TRBV5-1 and TRBJ2-3; D not resolved. Germline CDR1 SGHRS, CDR2 YFSETQ. The CDR3 has 13 residues. V was pared by 4 bases and J by 5 bases, with 11 bases between. This chain's CDR3 is CASSQVLRDTQYF. The CDR3 nucleotides read TGCGCCAGCAGCCAAGTACTTAGAGATACGCAGTATTTT.

As regards this clone: Distinct nucleotide sequences in the sample also encode this CDR3. The chain is built from TRBV4-1 and TRBJ2-1; 9 bases align to TRBD2. This CDR3 contains 14 residues. The trim removed 3 bases at V and 4 bases at J, leaving 1 base unmatched. CDR1 and CDR2 from the germline V gene are MGHRA and YSYEKL. CDR3 nucleotide sequence: TGCGCCAGCAGCCAGGCGGGAGGGTACAATGAGCAGTTCTTC. Translation: CASSQAGGYNEQFF.

The chain is built from TRBV10-3 and TRBJ2-1; TRBD1 aligns across 8 bases. Germline values: CDR1 ENHRY, CDR2 SYGVKD. The CDR3 runs 15 residues. Trimming at V came to 6 bases and at J to 4 bases, leaving 8 bases not matched to a gene. CDR3 DNA: TGTGCCATCAGGCCCGGGACAGGAGAATACAATGAGCAGTTCTTC. Translated: CAIRPGTGEYNEQFF.

This clone was picked up one time. The rearrangement links TRBV29-1 to TRBJ1-3; D might be TRBD1 (5 bases). This CDR3 contains 15 residues. Trimming cost V 0 bases and J 5 bases, with 14 bases left between them. Germline V gives CDR1 SQVTM, CDR2 ANQGSEA. The CDR3 sequence is CSVEDFKGIRNTIYF. The CDR3 nucleotides read TGCAGCGTTGAAGATTTTAAGGGGATTAGAAACACCATATATTTT.

This clone was counted at least ten times. Other DNA sequences of this sample code for an identical CDR3. The chain links TRBV7-3 to TRBJ2-3; no reliable D call. The CDR3 extends over 13 amino acids. V dropped 4 bases and J dropped 0 bases, with 5 bases sitting between them. Germline CDR1 and CDR2: SGHTA and FQGTGA. The CDR3 nucleotides read TGTGCCAGCAGCTCCGTTAGCACAGATACGCAGTATTTT. This sequence encodes CASSSVSTDTQYF.

This clone was observed once. The chain combines TRBV6-4 with TRBJ2-1, with 14 positions matching TRBD2. In germline, CDR1 is MRHNA, CDR2 SNTAGT. V was clipped by 5 bases and J by 12 bases; unmatched bases: 9. The CDR3 runs to 15 residues. Here the CDR3 reads CASSQTSGRAGRQFF. CDR3 in DNA: TGTGCCAGCAGTCAGACTAGCGGGAGGGCCGGGCGGCAGTTCTTC.

The genes are TRBV5-4 and TRBJ2-3, with D maybe TRBD2 (6 bases). Germline V gene sequence: CDR1 SGHNT, CDR2 YYREEE (reference sequence). The CDR3 extends over 15 amino acids. Trimming took off 4 bases at V and 2 bases at J, with 14 bases between the two ends. DNA of the CDR3: TGTGCCAGCAGCGTGGGACTTCCGCTCACAGATACGCAGTATTTT. This translates into CASSVGLPLTDTQYF.

The V and J genes are TRBV7-2 and TRBJ1-1, with TRBD1 identical over 8 bases. This CDR3 is built from 15 residues. V shed 5 bases and J 10 bases; nucleotides not matched to a gene: 15. CDR1 and CDR2 (germline): SGHTA, FQGNSA. CDR3 sequence (DNA): TGTGCCAGCAGCCTCAGTGCGGGACAGGTTGTCGGAGCTTTCTTT. It specifies CASSLSAGQVVGAFF.

A note on this clone: Other DNA sequences in this sample translate to the same CDR3. The V call is TRBV5-1, the J call TRBJ2-3; D is ambiguous. Germline V lookup: CDR1 SGHRS, CDR2 YFSETQ. Trimming took 0 bases from V and 2 from J, leaving 10 bases between them. The CDR3 length is 15 residues. The CDR3 is CASSLVAGPTDTQYF. As DNA, the CDR3 is TGCGCCAGCAGCTTGGTTGCAGGCCCCACAGATACGCAGTATTTT.

This rearrangement joins TRBV2 to TRBJ1-6; D unresolved. The CDR3 is 13 residues long. Trimming shortened V by 4 bases and J by 10 bases, and 11 bases separated the two germline ends. The germline V gene has CDR1 SNHLY and CDR2 FYNNEI. CDR3 protein: CASSVEENSPLHF. For the CDR3, the DNA is TGTGCCAGCAGTGTAGAGGAGAACTCACCCCTCCACTTT.

The chain uses TRBV28 and TRBJ1-5, with a weak D call TRBD1 (6 bases). CDR1 MDHEN and CDR2 SYDVKM come from the germline V gene. Trimming pared 7 bases from V and 3 bases from J, leaving 16 bases between. The CDR3 is made up of 15 amino acids. The CDR3 sequence is CASKWGGAANQPQHF. The CDR3 DNA reads as TGTGCCAGCAAATGGGGGGGGGCCGCCAATCAGCCCCAGCATTTT.

This chain uses TRBV20-1 with TRBJ2-7; 8 bases agree with TRBD2. V was pared by 5 bases and J by 5 bases, with 2 bases of the junction left unmatched. Germline V gene lookup returns CDR1 DFQATT and CDR2 SNEGSKA (reference sequence). This CDR3 has 11 amino acids. CDR3 loop: CSAAGGNEQYF. CDR3 in DNA: TGCAGTGCTGCGGGGGGAAACGAGCAGTACTTC.

The V call is TRBV25-1, the J call TRBJ2-1; TRBD1 agrees at 10 bases. Germline V CDR1 and CDR2: MGHDK, SYGVNS. V gave up 4 bases and J gave up 3 bases; unmatched junction bases: 9. The CDR3 is made up of 17 amino acids. The CDR3, as DNA: TGTGCCAGCAGTGGTTCCCGGGACAGGGGTAACTACAATGAGCAGTTCTTC. This gives the protein CASSGSRDRGNYNEQFF.